These T cell receptor beta chains were read from a single sample in a study of OX40 agonist ivuxolimab in advanced cancers. Libraries were prepared by immunoSEQ multiplex PCR; TCRdb keeps only in-frame clonotypes and omits some of them. The sample has roughly 48,000 clones; just under 90% are singletons. The sequencing used CD4+ or CD8+ T cells sorted from blood, collected in a trial of the OX40 agonist ivuxolimab. The receptors were sampled from an adult with an advanced solid tumor such as melanoma, head and neck, liver or kidney cancer. Each CDR3 is given with its conserved first and last residue. Fields, in order: clone size, V gene, D gene, J gene, CDR3 protein, CDR3 DNA. D genes are given only for firm matches. Clone sizes are given selectively: once, few, many, or a class where the clone is expanded.

size: -
V: TRBV6-1
D: -
J: TRBJ2-3
CDR3: CASSAWFSGRHDTQYF
DNA: TGTGCCAGCAGTGCCTGGTTTAGCGGACGTCATGATACGCAGTATTTT

size: -
V: TRBV5-4
D: -
J: TRBJ1-1
CDR3: CASSLGYTEAFF
DNA: TGTGCCAGCAGCTTGGGTTACACTGAAGCTTTCTTT

size: -
V: TRBV9
D: -
J: TRBJ1-3
CDR3: CASSARQVTNSGNTIYF
DNA: TGTGCCAGCAGCGCGCGACAGGTTACGAACTCTGGAAACACCATATATTTT

size: -
V: TRBV25-1
D: -
J: TRBJ1-3
CDR3: CASSEYDRNIGNTIYF
DNA: TGTGCCAGCAGTGAATATGACAGGAACATAGGAAACACCATATATTTT

size: -
V: TRBV11-3
D: -
J: TRBJ1-2
CDR3: CASSLDGYAVGYTF
DNA: TGTGCCAGCAGCTTAGATGGTTATGCAGTCGGCTACACCTTC

size: -
V: TRBV6-1
D: TRBD1
J: TRBJ2-1
CDR3: CASSGYSGGPYNEQFF
DNA: TGTGCCAGCAGTGGCTACTCAGGGGGTCCCTACAATGAGCAGTTCTTC

size: -
V: TRBV27
D: -
J: TRBJ2-7
CDR3: CASSAGGPLEQYF
DNA: TGTGCCAGCAGTGCCGGAGGTCCTCTCGAGCAGTACTTC

size: -
V: TRBV19
D: -
J: TRBJ2-1
CDR3: CASSVSWTSYNEQFF
DNA: TGTGCCAGTAGTGTATCGTGGACCTCCTACAATGAGCAGTTCTTC

size: few
V: TRBV5-4
D: TRBD1
J: TRBJ2-7
CDR3: CASSLGQGSYEQYF
DNA: TGTGCCAGCAGCCTGGGACAGGGGTCCTACGAGCAGTACTTC

size: few
V: TRBV7-8
D: -
J: TRBJ1-2
CDR3: CASSSVMRDGYTF
DNA: TGTGCCAGCAGCTCAGTTATGAGGGACGGCTACACCTTC

size: -
V: TRBV5-1
D: TRBD1
J: TRBJ1-2
CDR3: CASSPGQGLLNYGYTF
DNA: TGCGCCAGCAGCCCAGGACAGGGCCTCCTTAACTATGGCTACACCTTC

size: -
V: TRBV27
D: -
J: TRBJ1-1
CDR3: CASSLGGLTEAFF
DNA: TGTGCCAGCAGTTTAGGGGGACTCACTGAAGCTTTCTTT

size: few
V: TRBV14
D: -
J: TRBJ1-1
CDR3: CASSGGWGTEAFF
DNA: TGTGCCAGCAGCGGAGGGTGGGGTACTGAAGCTTTCTTT

size: -
V: TRBV15
D: TRBD2
J: TRBJ2-1
CDR3: CATSREREVGDNEQFF
DNA: TGTGCCACCAGCAGAGAGCGGGAGGTGGGGGACAATGAGCAGTTCTTC

size: -
V: TRBV2
D: TRBD2
J: TRBJ2-1
CDR3: CASSELTSGYNEQFF
DNA: TGTGCCAGCAGTGAATTGACTAGCGGGTACAATGAGCAGTTCTTC

size: -
V: TRBV7-8
D: TRBD2
J: TRBJ2-5
CDR3: CASRLGRGGARETQYF
DNA: TGTGCCAGCAGGCTAGGGCGCGGGGGGGCAAGGGAGACCCAGTACTTC

size: once
V: TRBV6-5
D: -
J: TRBJ2-2
CDR3: CASSYSGNTGELFF
DNA: TGTGCCAGCAGTTACTCTGGGAACACCGGGGAGCTGTTTTTT